This T cell receptor beta chain was sequenced during a study of blood T cell repertoires in COVID-19. The overall study: T cells, B-cell-depleted T cells, or PBMCs provided the cDNA or gDNA that served as material.

Profiling relied on immunoSEQ multiplex PCR, and the TCRdb table lists in-frame clones only, not all of them. The sample shows 200,000 to 250,000 clones, 65% to 90% of them seen only once. The CDR3 covers 15 residues. V lost 0 bases, J lost 3 bases, and 3 bases stayed unmatched. Germline V gene sequence: CDR1 LGHDT, CDR2 YNNKEL (reference sequence). The receptor comes from a woman between 50 and 59 years old with acute or convalescent COVID-19. The chain employs TRBV3-1 (or the pseudogene TRBV3-2) and TRBJ2-3, with 7 bases that match TRBD2. Material: peripheral blood. CDR3 region: CASSQDPGGTDTQYF. In DNA, the CDR3 is TGTGCCAGCAGCCAAGATCCCGGGGGGACAGATACGCAGTATTTT.